The next 17 T cell receptor beta chains were all read from a single sample in a study of cytomegalovirus exposure and HLA in healthy donors (dated by TCRdb to 2015 to 2018). Libraries were made using the immunoSEQ multiplex PCR assay. A mixture of 60 forward primers for TCR Vbeta segments and 13 reverse primers for TCR Jbeta segments was used in the multiplex PCR. Imported from immuneACCESS, the table was reduced by TCRdb to in-frame sequences with V and J called. These copies leave out some clones; in studies compared against another copy, an unresolved V gene accounts for under half, and the cause of the remainder is not known. The sample table contains some 150,000 clones; only one count was recorded for roughly 64% of them. The ten largest clones capture under 3% of the sample. Sequenced input: PBMCs. These receptors were taken from a woman in her twenties or thirties in good health and CMV-seropositive.

The chain combines TRBV29-1 with TRBJ2-3; D might be TRBD2 (6 bases). Between the trimmed V and J ends, which lost 4 bases and 0 bases, there was a span of 8 bases. The germline gives CDR1 SQVTM, CDR2 ANQGSEA. The CDR3 loop spans 13 amino acids. In DNA form, the CDR3 reads TGCAGCGTTGTTGGGGGGAGCACAGATACGCAGTATTTT. This encodes CSVVGGSTDTQYF.

V is TRBV5-1 and J is TRBJ1-2; 7 bases are a match to TRBD1. The trim removed 0 bases at V and 2 bases at J, leaving 4 bases unmatched. CDR3 length: 15 amino acids. Per germline, CDR1 SGHRS and CDR2 YFSETQ. CDR3 loop: CASSLGQGGNYGYTF. CDR3 coding DNA: TGCGCCAGCAGCTTGGGACAGGGCGGGAACTATGGCTACACCTTC.

This chain connects TRBV28 to TRBJ1-6; unclear D gene. The CDR3 spans 14 residues. Germline V CDR1 and CDR2: MDHEN, SYDVKM. The germline V and J ends were trimmed by 0 bases and 10 bases, with 10 bases remaining between them. The CDR3 nucleotides are TGTGCCAGCAGTTTATGGAGGGCGCGGTCACCCCTCCACTTT. Encoded protein: CASSLWRARSPLHF.

The chain links TRBV7-8 to TRBJ1-1, with a weak D call TRBD1 (6 bases). The V gene's germline CDR1 is SGHVS and CDR2 FQNEAQ. V lost 5 bases and J 1 base, leaving 14 bases between the germline ends. CDR3 size: 15 residues. DNA for the CDR3: TGTGCCAGCAGCATTAGACAGGCGGAGAACACTGAAGCTTTCTTT. This gives the protein CASSIRQAENTEAFF.

The J gene is TRBJ2-7, the V gene TRBV9, with 10 bases identical to TRBD2. This CDR3 has 15 amino acids. Germline V gene lookup returns CDR1 SGDLS and CDR2 YYNGEE. V gave up 0 bases and J gave up 6 bases; unmatched junction bases: 6. CDR3 region: CASSVATSGTPEQYF. The CDR3 bases are TGTGCCAGCAGCGTAGCCACTAGCGGGACACCCGAGCAGTACTTC.

A few counts support this clone. The genes are TRBV30 and TRBJ2-7; D might be TRBD1 (6 bases). The germline V and J ends were trimmed by 2 bases and 3 bases, with 8 bases remaining between them. The CDR3 runs 12 residues. Germline loops: CDR1 GTSNPN, CDR2 SVGIG (reference sequence). CDR3: CAWSRRGYEQYF. The CDR3 region has the DNA TGTGCCTGGAGTCGCAGGGGCTACGAGCAGTACTTC.

J is TRBJ1-3 and V is TRBV7-6, with TRBD1 as a possible D gene (5 bases). Trimming left V 2 bases short and J 2 bases short, with 10 bases between. Germline CDR1 reads SGHVS; CDR2 reads FNYEAQ. The CDR3 extends over 15 amino acids. The CDR3 region is CASSLSAGPGNTIYF. The CDR3 bases are TGTGCCAGCAGCTTATCGGCAGGGCCTGGAAACACCATATATTTT.

This clone was counted once. The chain uses TRBV2 and TRBJ1-2; maybe TRBD1 (5 bases). Germline-derived CDR1 and CDR2 are SNHLY and FYNNEI. Trimming pared 2 bases from V and 4 bases from J, leaving 8 bases between. CDR3 size: 13 residues. This CDR3 is CASSESDIYGYTF. The CDR3 DNA sequence: TGTGCCAGCAGTGAATCGGACATCTATGGCTACACCTTC.

Relative to its sample, this clone is medium-sized (0.01 to 0.1%). This chain links TRBV6-1 with TRBJ1-4, with unresolved D. V was clipped by 6 bases and J by 7 bases, with 3 bases between them. The CDR3 totals 10 residues. Germline loops: CDR1 MNHNS, CDR2 SASEGT. The CDR3 loop is CASSLEKLFF. CDR3 in DNA: TGTGCCAGCAGCCTTGAAAAACTGTTTTTT.

J is TRBJ1-2 and V is TRBV5-8; weak D call: TRBD1 (6 bases). The CDR3 consists of 15 residues. Trimming stripped 0 bases from V and 1 base from J, with 10 bases between. Germline V CDR1 and CDR2: SGHTS, YDEGEE. CDR3 protein: CASSLEDSYNYGYTF. In nucleotides, the CDR3 is TGTGCCAGCAGCTTGGAGGACAGCTATAACTATGGCTACACCTTC.

The rearrangement uses TRBV29-1 and TRBJ1-2, with no clear D. V gave up 8 bases and J gave up 4 bases, with 11 bases separating them. Germline CDR1 is SQVTM and CDR2 is ANQGSEA. The CDR3 totals 11 residues. This chain's CDR3 is CSIRGAYGYTF. In DNA, the CDR3 is TGCAGCATCCGAGGCGCCTATGGCTACACCTTC.

This clone has just a few counts. CDR3 sequence reads: CASRMTGENTEAFF. The CDR3 DNA is TGTGCCAGCAGGATGACAGGGGAGAACACTGAAGCTTTCTTT. This chain connects TRBV6-4 to TRBJ1-1; 8 bases fit TRBD1. The CDR3 contains 14 residues. The junction had 4 bases not matched to a gene; V was cut back by 6 bases and J by 1 base. Germline CDR1 is MRHNA and CDR2 is SNTAGT.

The CDR3 loop reads CASSIVSQGSYEQYF. In DNA, the CDR3 is TGTGCCAGTAGTATTGTTAGTCAGGGTTCCTACGAGCAGTACTTC. This chain joins TRBV19 and TRBJ2-7, with a tentative D call TRBD1 (5 bases). Per the germline V gene, CDR1 is LNHDA and CDR2 is SQIVND (reference sequence). Trimming stripped 3 bases from V and 1 base from J, with 13 bases between. The CDR3 contains 15 residues.

This rearrangement joins TRBV5-1 to TRBJ1-1, with 7 bases lining up with TRBD1. CDR3 length: 15 residues. Germline values: CDR1 SGHRS, CDR2 YFSETQ. Trimming took 2 bases from V and 1 from J; bases not matched to a gene: 5. CDR3 protein: CASSFEGAPNTEAFF. CDR3 nucleotides: TGCGCCAGCAGCTTCGAGGGGGCCCCGAACACTGAAGCTTTCTTT.

The genes are TRBV27 and TRBJ1-2, with TRBD1 identical over 12 bases. Trimming took 8 bases from V and 13 from J; bases not matched to a gene: 11. The CDR3 has 13 residues. Germline assignment: CDR1 MNHEY and CDR2 SMNVEV (reference sequence). CDR3 in amino acids: CASSYSGQGAFTF. CDR3 in DNA: TGTGCCAGCTCCTATTCGGGACAGGGGGCCTTCACCTTC.

This chain connects TRBV5-1 to TRBJ2-7; no reliable D call. The CDR3 sequence is 13 residues long. V lost 0 bases, J lost 5 bases, and 9 bases lay in between. CDR1 SGHRS and CDR2 YFSETQ come from the germline V gene. CDR3: CASSLGPEDEQYF. DNA for the CDR3: TGCGCCAGCAGCTTGGGCCCTGAGGACGAGCAGTACTTC.

This clone was counted between two and nine times. This chain links TRBV7-2 with TRBJ2-5; D is ambiguous. CDR1 and CDR2 (germline): SGHTA, FQGNSA. This CDR3 comprises 12 residues. Trimming stripped 5 bases from V and 10 bases from J, with 14 bases between. The CDR3 is CASSPLGGLQYF. The CDR3 DNA reads as TGTGCCAGCAGCCCCTTAGGCGGCCTCCAGTACTTC.